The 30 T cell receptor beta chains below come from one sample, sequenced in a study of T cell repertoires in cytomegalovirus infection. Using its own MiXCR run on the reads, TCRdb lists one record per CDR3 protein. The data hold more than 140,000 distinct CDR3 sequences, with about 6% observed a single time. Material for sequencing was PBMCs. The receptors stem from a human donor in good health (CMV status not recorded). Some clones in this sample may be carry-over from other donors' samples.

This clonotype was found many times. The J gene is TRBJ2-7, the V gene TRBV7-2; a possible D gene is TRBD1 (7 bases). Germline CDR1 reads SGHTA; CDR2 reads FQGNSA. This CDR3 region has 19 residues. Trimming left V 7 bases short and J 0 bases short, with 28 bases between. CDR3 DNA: TGTGCCAGCAACCCTGTCCCACTGGGGGGCAGGGGGTACTCCTACGAGCAGTACTTC. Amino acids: CASNPVPLGGRGYSYEQYF.

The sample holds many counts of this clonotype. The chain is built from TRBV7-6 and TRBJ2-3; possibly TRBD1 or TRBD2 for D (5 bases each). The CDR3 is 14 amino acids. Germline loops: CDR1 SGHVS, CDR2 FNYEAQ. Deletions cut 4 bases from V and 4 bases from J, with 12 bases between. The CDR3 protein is CASSSLGEADTQYF. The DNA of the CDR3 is TGTGCCAGCAGCTCCTTGGGGGAAGCAGATACGCAGTATTTT. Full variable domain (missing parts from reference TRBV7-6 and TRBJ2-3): GAGVSQSPRYKVTKRGQDVALRCDPISGHVSLYWYRQALGQGPEFLTYFNYEAQQDKSGLPNDRFSAERPEGSISTLTIQRTEQRDSAMYRCASSSLGEADTQYFGPGTRLTVL.

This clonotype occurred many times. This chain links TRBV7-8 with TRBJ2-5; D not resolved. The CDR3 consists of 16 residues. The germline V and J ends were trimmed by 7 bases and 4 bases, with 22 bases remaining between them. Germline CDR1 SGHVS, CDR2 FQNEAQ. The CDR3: CASTELPRVAGETQYF. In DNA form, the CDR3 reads TGTGCCAGCACCGAATTACCCAGAGTAGCAGGAGAGACCCAGTACTTC.

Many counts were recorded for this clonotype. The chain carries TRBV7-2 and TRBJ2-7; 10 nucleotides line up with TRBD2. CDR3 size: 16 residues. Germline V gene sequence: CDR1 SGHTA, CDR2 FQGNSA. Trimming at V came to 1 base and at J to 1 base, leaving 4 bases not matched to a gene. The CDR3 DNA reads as TGTGCCAGCAGCTTAGGGCTAGCGGGGGCTTCCTACGAGCAGTACTTC. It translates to CASSLGLAGASYEQYF. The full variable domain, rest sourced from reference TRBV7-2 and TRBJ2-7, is GAGVSQSPSNKVTEKGKDVELRCDPISGHTALYWYRQSLGQGLEFLIYFQGNSAPDKSGLPSDRFSAERTGGSVSTLTIQRTQQEDSAVYLCASSLGLAGASYEQYFGPGTRLTVT.

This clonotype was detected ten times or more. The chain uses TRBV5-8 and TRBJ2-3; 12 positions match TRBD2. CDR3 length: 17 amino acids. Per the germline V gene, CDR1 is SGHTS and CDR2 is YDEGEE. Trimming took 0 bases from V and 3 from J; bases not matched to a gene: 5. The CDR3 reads CASSLAGLAGLTDTQYF. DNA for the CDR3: TGTGCCAGCAGCTTGGCAGGACTAGCGGGGCTGACAGATACGCAGTATTTT.

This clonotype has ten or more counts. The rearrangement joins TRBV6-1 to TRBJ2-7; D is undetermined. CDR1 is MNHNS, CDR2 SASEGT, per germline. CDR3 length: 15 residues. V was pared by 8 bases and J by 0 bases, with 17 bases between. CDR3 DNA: TGTGCCAGCCAGGTCGTCGCGTCAAGCTCCTACGAGCAGTACTTC. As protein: CASQVVASSSYEQYF.

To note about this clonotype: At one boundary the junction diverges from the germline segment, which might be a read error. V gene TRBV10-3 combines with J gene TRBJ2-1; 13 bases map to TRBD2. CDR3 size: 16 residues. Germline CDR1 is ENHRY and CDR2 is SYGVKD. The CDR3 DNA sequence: TGTGCCATCGCCGCATTTACTAGCGGGGGGGCCAATCAGCAGTTCTTC. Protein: CAIAAFTSGGANQQFF.

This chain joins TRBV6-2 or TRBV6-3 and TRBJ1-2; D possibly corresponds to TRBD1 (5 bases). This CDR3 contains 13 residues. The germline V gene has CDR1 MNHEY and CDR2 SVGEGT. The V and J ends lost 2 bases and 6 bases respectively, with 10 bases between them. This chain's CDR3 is CASSYGVGDGYTF. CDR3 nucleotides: TGTGCCAGCAGTTACGGGGTAGGGGATGGCTACACCTTC.

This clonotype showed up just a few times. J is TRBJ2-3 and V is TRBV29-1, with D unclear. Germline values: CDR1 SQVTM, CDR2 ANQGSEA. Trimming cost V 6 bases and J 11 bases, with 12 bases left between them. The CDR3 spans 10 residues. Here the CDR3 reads CSVALKGQYF. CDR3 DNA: TGCAGCGTCGCTCTAAAAGGGCAGTATTTT.

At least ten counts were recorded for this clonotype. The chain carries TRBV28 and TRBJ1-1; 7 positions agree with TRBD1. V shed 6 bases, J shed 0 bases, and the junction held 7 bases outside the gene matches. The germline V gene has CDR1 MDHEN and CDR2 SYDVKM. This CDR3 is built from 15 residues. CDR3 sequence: CASRWDSRLNTEAFF. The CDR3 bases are TGTGCCAGCAGATGGGACAGCCGGTTGAACACTGAAGCTTTCTTT.

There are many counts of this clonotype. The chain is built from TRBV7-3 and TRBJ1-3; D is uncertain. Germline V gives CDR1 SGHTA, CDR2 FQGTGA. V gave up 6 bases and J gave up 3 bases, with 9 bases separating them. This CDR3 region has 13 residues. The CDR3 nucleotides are TGTGCCAGCAGGTGCCGATGTGGAAACACCATATATTTT. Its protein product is CASRCRCGNTIYF. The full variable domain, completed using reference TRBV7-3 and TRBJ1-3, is GAGVSQTPSNKVTEKGKYVELRCDPISGHTALYWYRQSLGQGPEFLIYFQGTGAADDSGLPNDRFFAVRPEGSVSTLKIQRTERGDSAVYLCASRCRCGNTIYFGEGSWLTVV.

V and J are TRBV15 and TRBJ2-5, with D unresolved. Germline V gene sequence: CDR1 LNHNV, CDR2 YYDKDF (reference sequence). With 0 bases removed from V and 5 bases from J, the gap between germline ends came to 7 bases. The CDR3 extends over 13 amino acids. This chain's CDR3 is CATSRDILETQYF. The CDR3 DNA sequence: TGTGCCACCAGCAGAGATATCCTGGAGACCCAGTACTTC.

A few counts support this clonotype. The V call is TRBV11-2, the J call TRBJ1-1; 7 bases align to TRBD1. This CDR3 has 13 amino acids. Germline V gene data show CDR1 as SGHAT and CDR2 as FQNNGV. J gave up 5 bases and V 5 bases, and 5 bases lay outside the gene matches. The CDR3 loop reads CASSPRTGTEAFF. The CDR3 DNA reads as TGTGCCAGCAGCCCCCGGACAGGAACTGAAGCTTTCTTT.

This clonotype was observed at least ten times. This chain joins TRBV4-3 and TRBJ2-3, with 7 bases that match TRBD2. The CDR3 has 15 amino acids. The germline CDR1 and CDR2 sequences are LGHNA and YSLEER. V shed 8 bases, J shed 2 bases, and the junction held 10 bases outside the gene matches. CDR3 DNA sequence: TGCGCCAGCTCCTCCCAGGCGGGGGACACAGATACGCAGTATTTT. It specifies CASSSQAGDTDTQYF.

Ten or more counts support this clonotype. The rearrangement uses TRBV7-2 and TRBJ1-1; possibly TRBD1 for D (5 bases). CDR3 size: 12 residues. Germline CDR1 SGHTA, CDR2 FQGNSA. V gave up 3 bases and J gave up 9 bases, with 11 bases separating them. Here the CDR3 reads CASSFPGRQAFF. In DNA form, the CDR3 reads TGTGCCAGCAGCTTTCCGGGGCGACAAGCTTTCTTT.

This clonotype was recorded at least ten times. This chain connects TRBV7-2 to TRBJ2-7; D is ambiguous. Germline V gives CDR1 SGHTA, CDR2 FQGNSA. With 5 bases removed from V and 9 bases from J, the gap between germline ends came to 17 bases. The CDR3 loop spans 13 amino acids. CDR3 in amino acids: CASSQRALPGQYF. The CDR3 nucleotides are TGTGCCAGCAGCCAACGGGCGCTACCTGGGCAGTACTTC.

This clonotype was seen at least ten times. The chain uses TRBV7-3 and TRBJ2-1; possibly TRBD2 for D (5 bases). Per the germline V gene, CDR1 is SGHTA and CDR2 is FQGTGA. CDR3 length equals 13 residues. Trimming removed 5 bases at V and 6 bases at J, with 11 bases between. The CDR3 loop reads CASSAAASNEQFF. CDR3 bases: TGTGCCAGCAGCGCAGCGGCCAGCAATGAGCAGTTCTTC.

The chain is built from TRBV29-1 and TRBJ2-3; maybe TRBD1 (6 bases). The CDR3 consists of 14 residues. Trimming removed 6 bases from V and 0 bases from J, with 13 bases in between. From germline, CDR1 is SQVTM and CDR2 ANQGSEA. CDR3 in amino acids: CSVWGRRSTDTQYF. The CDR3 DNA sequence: TGCAGCGTCTGGGGGCGCCGAAGCACAGATACGCAGTATTTT.

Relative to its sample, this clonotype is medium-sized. The CDR3 spells CASSHVGGPGTGELFF. Written as DNA, the CDR3 is TGTGCCAGCAGTCACGTTGGGGGGCCGGGCACCGGGGAGCTGTTTTTT. The gene calls are TRBV7-2 and TRBJ2-2; D assignment may be TRBD1 or TRBD2 (6 bases each). The CDR3 runs 16 residues. The germline V gene encodes CDR1 SGHTA and CDR2 FQGNSA. Trimming pared 6 bases from V and 4 bases from J, leaving 18 bases between. The complete variable domain, with remaining parts taken from reference TRBV7-2 and TRBJ2-2, reads GAGVSQSPSNKVTEKGKDVELRCDPISGHTALYWYRQSLGQGLEFLIYFQGNSAPDKSGLPSDRFSAERTGGSVSTLTIQRTQQEDSAVYLCASSHVGGPGTGELFFGEGSRLTVL.

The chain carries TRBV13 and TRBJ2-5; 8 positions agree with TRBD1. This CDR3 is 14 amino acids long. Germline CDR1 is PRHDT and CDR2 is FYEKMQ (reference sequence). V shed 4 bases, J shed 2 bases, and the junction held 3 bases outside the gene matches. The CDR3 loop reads CASSSRTGQETQYF. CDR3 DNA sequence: TGTGCCAGCAGCTCGCGGACAGGGCAAGAGACCCAGTACTTC.

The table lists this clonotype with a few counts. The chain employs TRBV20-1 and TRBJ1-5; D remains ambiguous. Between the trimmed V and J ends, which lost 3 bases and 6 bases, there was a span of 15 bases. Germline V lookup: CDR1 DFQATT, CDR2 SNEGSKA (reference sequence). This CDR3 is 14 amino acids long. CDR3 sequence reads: CSARGWRDGQPQHF. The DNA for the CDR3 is TGCAGTGCTAGGGGATGGAGGGATGGTCAGCCCCAGCATTTT.

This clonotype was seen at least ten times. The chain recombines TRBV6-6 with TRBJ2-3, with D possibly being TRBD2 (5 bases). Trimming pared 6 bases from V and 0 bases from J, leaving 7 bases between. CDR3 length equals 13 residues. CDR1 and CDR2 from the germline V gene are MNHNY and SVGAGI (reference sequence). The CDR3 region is CASRSGSTDTQYF. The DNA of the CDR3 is TGTGCCAGCAGGAGCGGAAGCACAGATACGCAGTATTTT.

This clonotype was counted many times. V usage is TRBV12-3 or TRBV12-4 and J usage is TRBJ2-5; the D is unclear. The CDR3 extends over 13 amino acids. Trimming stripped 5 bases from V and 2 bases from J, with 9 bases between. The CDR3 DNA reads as TGTGCCAGCAGTCGGACCGAACAAGAGACCCAGTACTTC. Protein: CASSRTEQETQYF.

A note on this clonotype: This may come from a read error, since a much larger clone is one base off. The DNA of the CDR3 is TGCAGTGCTAGAGATTTAGGGGTATTCCATAATTCACCCCTCCACTTT. It specifies CSARDLGVFHNSPLHF. The rearrangement uses TRBV20-1 and TRBJ1-6; maybe TRBD1 (5 bases). Germline V CDR1 and CDR2: DFQATT, SNEGSKA (reference sequence). The CDR3 covers 16 residues. Trimming cost V 0 bases and J 5 bases, with 14 bases left between them.

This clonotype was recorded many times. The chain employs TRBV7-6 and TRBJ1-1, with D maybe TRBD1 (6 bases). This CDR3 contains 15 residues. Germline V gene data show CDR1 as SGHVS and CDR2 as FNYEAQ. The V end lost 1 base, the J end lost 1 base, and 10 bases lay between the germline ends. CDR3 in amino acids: CASSLVRGRNTEAFF. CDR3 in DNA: TGTGCCAGCAGCTTAGTGAGGGGGAGGAACACTGAAGCTTTCTTT.

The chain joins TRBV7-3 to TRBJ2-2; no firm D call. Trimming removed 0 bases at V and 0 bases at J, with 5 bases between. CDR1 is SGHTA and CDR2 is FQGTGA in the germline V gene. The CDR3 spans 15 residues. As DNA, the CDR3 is TGTGCCAGCAGCTTAACGTTCGCGAACACCGGGGAGCTGTTTTTT. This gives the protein CASSLTFANTGELFF.

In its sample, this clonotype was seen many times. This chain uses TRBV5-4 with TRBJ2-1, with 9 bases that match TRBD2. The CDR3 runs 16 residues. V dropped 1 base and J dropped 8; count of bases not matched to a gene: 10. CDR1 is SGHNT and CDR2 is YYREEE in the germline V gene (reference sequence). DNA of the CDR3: TGTGCCAGCAGCTTGCCCCTAGCGGGGATCAGGGATGAGCAGTTCTTC. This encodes CASSLPLAGIRDEQFF.

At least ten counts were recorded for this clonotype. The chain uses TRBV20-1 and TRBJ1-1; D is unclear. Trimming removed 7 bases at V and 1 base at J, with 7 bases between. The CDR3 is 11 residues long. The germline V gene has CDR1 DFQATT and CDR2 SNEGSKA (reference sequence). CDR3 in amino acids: CSVSRNTEAFF. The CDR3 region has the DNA TGCAGTGTGAGTAGGAACACTGAAGCTTTCTTT.

CDR3 DNA sequence: TGTGCCAGCAGGGACAGGGTAGTCGGCAATCAGCCCCAGCATTTT. Protein product: CASRDRVVGNQPQHF. V usage is TRBV2 and J usage is TRBJ1-5; 8 bases are a match to TRBD1. The CDR3 contains 15 residues. J gave up 2 bases and V 6 bases, and 6 bases lay outside the gene matches. Germline V lookup: CDR1 SNHLY, CDR2 FYNNEI.

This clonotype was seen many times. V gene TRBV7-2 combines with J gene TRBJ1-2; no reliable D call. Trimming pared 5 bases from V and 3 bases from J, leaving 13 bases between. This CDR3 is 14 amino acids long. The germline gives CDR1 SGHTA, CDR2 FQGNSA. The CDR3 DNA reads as TGTGCCAGCAGCCCGGCGGTCTCCTACTATGGCTACACCTTC. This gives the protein CASSPAVSYYGYTF.